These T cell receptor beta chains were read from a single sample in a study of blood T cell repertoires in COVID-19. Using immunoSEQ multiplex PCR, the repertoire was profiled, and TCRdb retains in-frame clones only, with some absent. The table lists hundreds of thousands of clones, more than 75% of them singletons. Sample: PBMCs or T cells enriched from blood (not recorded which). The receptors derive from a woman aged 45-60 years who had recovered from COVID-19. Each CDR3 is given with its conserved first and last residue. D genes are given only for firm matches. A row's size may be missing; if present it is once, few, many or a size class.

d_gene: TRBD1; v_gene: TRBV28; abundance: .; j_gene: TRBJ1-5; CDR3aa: CASSQPRQGTNQPQHF; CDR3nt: TGTGCCAGCAGCCAACCCCGACAGGGTACAAATCAGCCCCAGCATTTT
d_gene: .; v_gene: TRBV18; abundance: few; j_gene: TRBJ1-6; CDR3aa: CASSQNRDNSPLHF; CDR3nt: TGTGCCAGCTCACAGAACAGGGACAATTCACCCCTCCACTTT
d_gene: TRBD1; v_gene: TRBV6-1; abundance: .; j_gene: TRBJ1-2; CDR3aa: CASSADPGQGFYGYTF; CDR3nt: TGTGCCAGCAGTGCCGACCCGGGACAGGGTTTCTATGGCTACACCTTC
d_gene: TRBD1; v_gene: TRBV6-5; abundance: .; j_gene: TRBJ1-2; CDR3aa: CASRGLDRGYGYTF; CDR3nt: TGTGCCAGCAGGGGTTTAGACAGGGGCTATGGCTACACCTTC
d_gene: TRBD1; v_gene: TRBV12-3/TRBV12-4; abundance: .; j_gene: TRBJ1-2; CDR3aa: CASRDRGAWGYTF; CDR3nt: TGTGCCAGCCGGGACAGGGGCGCTTGGGGCTACACCTTC
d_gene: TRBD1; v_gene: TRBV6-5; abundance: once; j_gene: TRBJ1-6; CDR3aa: CASSWGQPDNSPLHF; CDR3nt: TGTGCCAGCAGTTGGGGACAGCCCGATAATTCACCCCTCCACTTT
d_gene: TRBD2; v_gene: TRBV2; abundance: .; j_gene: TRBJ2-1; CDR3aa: CASSDWRAGGNNEQFF; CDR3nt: TGTGCCAGCAGTGATTGGAGAGCGGGGGGAAACAATGAGCAGTTCTTC
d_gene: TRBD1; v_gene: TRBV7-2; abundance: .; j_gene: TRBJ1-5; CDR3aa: CASSPADRGLQPQHF; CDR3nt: TGTGCCAGCAGCCCCGCGGACAGGGGGCTTCAGCCCCAGCATTTT
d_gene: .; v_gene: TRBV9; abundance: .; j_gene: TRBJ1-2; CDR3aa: CASRRDSNYGYTF; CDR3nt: TGTGCCAGCAGGAGGGACTCTAACTATGGCTACACCTTC
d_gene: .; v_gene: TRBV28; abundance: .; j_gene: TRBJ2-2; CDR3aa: CASSWLALSGELFF; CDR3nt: TGTGCCAGCAGTTGGCTAGCCCTCTCCGGGGAGCTGTTTTTT
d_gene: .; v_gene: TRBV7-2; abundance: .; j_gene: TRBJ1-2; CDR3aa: CASSQRDTGGYTF; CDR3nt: TGTGCCAGCAGCCAGAGGGACACAGGGGGCTACACCTTC
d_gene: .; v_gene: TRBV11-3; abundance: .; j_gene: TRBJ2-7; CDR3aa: CASSLLANSYEQYF; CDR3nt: TGTGCCAGCAGCCTACTTGCCAATTCCTACGAGCAGTACTTC
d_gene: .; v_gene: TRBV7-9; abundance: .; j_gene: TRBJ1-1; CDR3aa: CASSADSEAFF; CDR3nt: TGTGCCAGCAGCGCCGACTCGGAAGCTTTCTTT
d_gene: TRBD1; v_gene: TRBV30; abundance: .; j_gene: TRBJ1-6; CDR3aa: CAWRIGGPLHF; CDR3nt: TGTGCCTGGAGGATAGGGGGCCCCCTCCACTTT
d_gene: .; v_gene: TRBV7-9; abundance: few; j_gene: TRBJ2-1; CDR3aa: CASSLFGRGVYEQFF; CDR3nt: TGTGCCAGCAGCTTATTCGGCAGGGGAGTTTATGAGCAGTTCTTC
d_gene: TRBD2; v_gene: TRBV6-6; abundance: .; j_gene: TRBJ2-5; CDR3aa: CASSFSSGGAFETQYF; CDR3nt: TGTGCCAGCAGTTTCTCTAGCGGGGGGGCCTTCGAGACCCAGTACTTC
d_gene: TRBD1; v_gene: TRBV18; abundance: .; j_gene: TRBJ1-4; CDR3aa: CASSLTGGDEKLFF; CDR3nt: TGTGCCAGCTCACTAACAGGGGGCGATGAAAAACTGTTTTTT
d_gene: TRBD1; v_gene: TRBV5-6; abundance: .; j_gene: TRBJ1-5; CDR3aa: CASSLYGTGVGQPQHF; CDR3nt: TGTGCCAGCAGCTTGTACGGGACAGGGGTAGGTCAGCCCCAGCATTTT
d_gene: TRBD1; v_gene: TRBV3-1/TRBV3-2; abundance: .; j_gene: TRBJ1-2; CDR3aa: CASSPLITGQEYGYTF; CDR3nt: TGTGCCAGCAGCCCTTTGATTACGGGACAGGAGTATGGCTACACCTTC
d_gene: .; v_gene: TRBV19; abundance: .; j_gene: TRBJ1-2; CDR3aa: CASSIVRDTEDGYTF; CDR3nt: TGTGCCAGTAGTATTGTCAGGGACACCGAGGATGGCTACACCTTC
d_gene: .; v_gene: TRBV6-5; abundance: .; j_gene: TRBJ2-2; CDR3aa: CASSYSTLQAGELFF; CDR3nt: TGTGCCAGCAGTTACTCGACCCTGCAGGCCGGGGAGCTGTTTTTT
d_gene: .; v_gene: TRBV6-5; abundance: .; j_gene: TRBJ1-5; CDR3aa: CASAGHSNQPQHF; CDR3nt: TGTGCCAGCGCGGGGCACAGCAATCAGCCCCAGCATTTT
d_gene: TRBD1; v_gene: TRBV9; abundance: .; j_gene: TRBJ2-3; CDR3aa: CASSRTGSTDTQYF; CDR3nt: TGTGCCAGCAGCCGGACAGGAAGCACAGATACGCAGTATTTT
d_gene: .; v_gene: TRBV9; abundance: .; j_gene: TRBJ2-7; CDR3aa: CASSAAQGMFYEQYF; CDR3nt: TGTGCCAGCAGCGCCGCTCAGGGGATGTTCTACGAGCAGTACTTC
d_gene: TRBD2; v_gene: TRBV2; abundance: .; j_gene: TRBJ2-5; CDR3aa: CASSKGGGVETQYF; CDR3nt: TGTGCCAGCAGTAAGGGCGGGGGGGTTGAGACCCAGTACTTC
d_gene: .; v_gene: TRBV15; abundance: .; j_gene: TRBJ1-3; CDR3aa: CATSTNGGQISGNTIYF; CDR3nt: TGTGCCACCTCCACCAATGGAGGGCAGATCTCTGGAAACACCATATATTTT
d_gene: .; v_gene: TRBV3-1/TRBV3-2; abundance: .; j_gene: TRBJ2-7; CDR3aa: CASSQDYMDSDEPYEQYF; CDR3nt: TGTGCCAGCAGCCAAGATTACATGGACAGCGATGAACCCTACGAGCAGTACTTC
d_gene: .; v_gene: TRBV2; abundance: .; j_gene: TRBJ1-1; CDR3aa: CASSEQKNTEAFF; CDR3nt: TGTGCCAGCAGTGAGCAGAAGAACACTGAAGCTTTCTTT
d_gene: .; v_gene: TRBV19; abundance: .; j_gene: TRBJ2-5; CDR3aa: CASSLFYQETQYF; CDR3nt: TGTGCCAGTAGCCTTTTTTACCAAGAGACCCAGTACTTC